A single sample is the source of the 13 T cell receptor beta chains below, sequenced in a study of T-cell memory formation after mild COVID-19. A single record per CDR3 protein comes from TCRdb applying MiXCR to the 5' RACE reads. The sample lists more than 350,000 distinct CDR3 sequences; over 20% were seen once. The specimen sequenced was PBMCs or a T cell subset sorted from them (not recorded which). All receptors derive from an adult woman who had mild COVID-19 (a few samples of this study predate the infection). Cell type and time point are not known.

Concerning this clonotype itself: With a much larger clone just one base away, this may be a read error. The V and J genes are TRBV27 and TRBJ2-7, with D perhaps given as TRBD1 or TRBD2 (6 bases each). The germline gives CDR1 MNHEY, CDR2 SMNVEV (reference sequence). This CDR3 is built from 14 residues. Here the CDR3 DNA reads TGTGCCAGCAGTTGGGGGGCTACCTCCTACGAGAAGTACTTC. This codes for CASSWGATSYEKYF.

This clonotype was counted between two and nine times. The CDR3 DNA reads as TGTGCCACCAGCTCCGGGACTAGCGGGAGGGGGCTGTACAATGAGCAGTTCTTC. Encoded protein: CATSSGTSGRGLYNEQFF. The rearrangement joins TRBV15 to TRBJ2-1; 16 bases fit TRBD2. CDR1 LNHNV and CDR2 YYDKDF come from the germline V gene (reference sequence). V trimming: 5 bases; J trimming: 4 bases; junction bases outside the gene matches: 8. The CDR3 covers 18 residues.

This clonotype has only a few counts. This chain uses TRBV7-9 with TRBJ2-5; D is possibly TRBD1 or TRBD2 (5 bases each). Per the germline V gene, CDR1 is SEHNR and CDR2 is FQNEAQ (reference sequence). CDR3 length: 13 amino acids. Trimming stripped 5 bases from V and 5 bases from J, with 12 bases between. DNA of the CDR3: TGTGCCAGCAGCCGCAGGGACGGGGAGACCCAGTACTTC. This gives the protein CASSRRDGETQYF. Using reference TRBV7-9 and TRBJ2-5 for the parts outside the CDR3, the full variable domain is DTGVSQNPRHKITKRGQNVTFRCDPISEHNRLYWYRQTLGQGPEFLTYFQNEAQLEKSRLLSDRFSAERPKGSFSTLEIQRTEQGDSAMYLCASSRRDGETQYFGPGTRLLVL.

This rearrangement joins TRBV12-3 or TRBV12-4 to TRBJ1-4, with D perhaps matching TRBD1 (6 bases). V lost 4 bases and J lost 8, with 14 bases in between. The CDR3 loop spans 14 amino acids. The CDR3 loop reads CASSSRQTGEKLFF. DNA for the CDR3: TGTGCCAGCAGTTCCCGCCAAACAGGGGAAAAACTGTTTTTT.

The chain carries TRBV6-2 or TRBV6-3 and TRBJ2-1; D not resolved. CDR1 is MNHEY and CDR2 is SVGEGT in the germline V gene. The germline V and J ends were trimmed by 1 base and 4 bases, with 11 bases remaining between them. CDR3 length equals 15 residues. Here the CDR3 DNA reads TGTGCCAGCAGTTACTTAGATGCCGCTTACAATGAGCAGTTCTTC. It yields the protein CASSYLDAAYNEQFF.

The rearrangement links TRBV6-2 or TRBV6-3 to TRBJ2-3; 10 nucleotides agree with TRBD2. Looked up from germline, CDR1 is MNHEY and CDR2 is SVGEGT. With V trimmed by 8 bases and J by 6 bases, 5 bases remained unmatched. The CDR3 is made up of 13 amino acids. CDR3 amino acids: CASQRGGYDTQYF. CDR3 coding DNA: TGTGCCAGCCAGCGGGGGGGCTACGATACGCAGTATTTT.

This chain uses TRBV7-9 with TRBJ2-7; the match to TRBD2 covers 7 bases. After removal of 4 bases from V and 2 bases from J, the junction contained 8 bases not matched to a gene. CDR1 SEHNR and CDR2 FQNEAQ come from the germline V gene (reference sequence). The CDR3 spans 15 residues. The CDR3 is CASSSSGATTYEQYF. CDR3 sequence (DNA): TGTGCCAGCAGCTCGAGCGGGGCAACAACCTACGAGCAGTACTTC. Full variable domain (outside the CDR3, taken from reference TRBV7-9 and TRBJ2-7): DTGVSQNPRHKITKRGQNVTFRCDPISEHNRLYWYRQTLGQGPEFLTYFQNEAQLEKSRLLSDRFSAERPKGSFSTLEIQRTEQGDSAMYLCASSSSGATTYEQYFGPGTRLTVT.

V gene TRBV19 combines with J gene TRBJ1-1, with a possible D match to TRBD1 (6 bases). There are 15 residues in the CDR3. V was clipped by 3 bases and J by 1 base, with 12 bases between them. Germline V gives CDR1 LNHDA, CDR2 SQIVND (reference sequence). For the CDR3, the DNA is TGTGCCAGTAGTATCCTCCCAGGGGAGAACACTGAAGCTTTCTTT. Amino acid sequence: CASSILPGENTEAFF.

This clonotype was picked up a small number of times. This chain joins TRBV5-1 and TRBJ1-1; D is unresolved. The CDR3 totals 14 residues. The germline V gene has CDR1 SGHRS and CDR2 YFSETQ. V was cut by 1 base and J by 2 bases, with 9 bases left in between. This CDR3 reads CASSLWAANTEAFF. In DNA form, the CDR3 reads TGCGCCAGCAGCTTGTGGGCAGCTAACACTGAAGCTTTCTTT.

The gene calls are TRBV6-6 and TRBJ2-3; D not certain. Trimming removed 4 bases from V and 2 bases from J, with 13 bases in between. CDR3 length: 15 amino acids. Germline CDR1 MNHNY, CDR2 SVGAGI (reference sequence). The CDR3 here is CASSWAFPHTDTQYF. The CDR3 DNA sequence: TGTGCCAGCAGTTGGGCCTTCCCCCACACAGATACGCAGTATTTT.

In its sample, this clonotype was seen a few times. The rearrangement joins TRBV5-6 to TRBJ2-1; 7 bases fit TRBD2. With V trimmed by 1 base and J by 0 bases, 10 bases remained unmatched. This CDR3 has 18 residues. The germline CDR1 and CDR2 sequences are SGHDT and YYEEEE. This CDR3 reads CASSLKLGGGSSYNEQFF. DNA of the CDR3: TGTGCCAGCAGCTTGAAACTGGGCGGGGGAAGCTCCTACAATGAGCAGTTCTTC.

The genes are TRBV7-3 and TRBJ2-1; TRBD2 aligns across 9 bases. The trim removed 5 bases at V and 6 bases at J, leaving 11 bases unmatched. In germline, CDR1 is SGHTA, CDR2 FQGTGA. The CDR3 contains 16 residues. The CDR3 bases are TGTGCCAGCAGCATCGGGACTAGCCAGTCGGCCAATGAGCAGTTCTTC. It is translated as CASSIGTSQSANEQFF.

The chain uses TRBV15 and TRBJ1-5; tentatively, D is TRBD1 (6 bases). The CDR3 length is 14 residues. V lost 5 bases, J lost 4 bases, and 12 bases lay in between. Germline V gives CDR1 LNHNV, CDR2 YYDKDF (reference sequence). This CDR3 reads CATSPDRNNQPQHF. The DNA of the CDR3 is TGTGCCACCAGCCCCGACAGGAATAATCAGCCCCAGCATTTT.